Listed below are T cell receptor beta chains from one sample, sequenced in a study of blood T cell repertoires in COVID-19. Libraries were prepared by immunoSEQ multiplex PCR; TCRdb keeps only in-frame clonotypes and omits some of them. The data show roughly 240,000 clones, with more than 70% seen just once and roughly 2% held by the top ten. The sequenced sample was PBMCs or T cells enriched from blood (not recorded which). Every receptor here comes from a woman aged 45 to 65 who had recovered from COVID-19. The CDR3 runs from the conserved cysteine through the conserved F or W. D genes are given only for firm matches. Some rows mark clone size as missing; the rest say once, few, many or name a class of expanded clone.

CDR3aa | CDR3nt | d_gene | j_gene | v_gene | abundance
CASSQRRDRGRANEKLFF | TGTGCCAGCAGCCAGAGACGGGACAGGGGGCGGGCTAATGAAAAACTGTTTTTT | TRBD1 | TRBJ1-4 | TRBV7-2 | .
CASSLVDSYEQYF | TGCGCCAGCAGCTTGGTGGACAGCTACGAGCAGTACTTC | . | TRBJ2-7 | TRBV5-1 | .
CASSEGHLTNEKLFF | TGTGCCAGCAGCGAGGGACATCTAACAAATGAAAAACTGTTTTTT | . | TRBJ1-4 | TRBV9 | .
CASRPAGGGNTIYF | TGCGCCAGCAGACCGGCGGGGGGCGGAAACACCATATATTTT | . | TRBJ1-3 | TRBV5-1 | .
CASNRGRDGYTF | TGTGCCAGCAACAGGGGGCGGGATGGCTACACCTTC | TRBD1 | TRBJ1-2 | TRBV5-4 | few
CASSLDAQRGSPLHF | TGTGCCAGCAGCTTAGATGCCCAGCGTGGGTCACCCCTCCACTTT | . | TRBJ1-6 | TRBV7-2 | few
CASSRGGEANEKLFF | TGCGCCAGCAGCCGTGGAGGGGAGGCTAATGAAAAACTGTTTTTT | . | TRBJ1-4 | TRBV4-3 | .
CASNAQGLNNQPQHF | TGTGCCAGCAATGCCCAGGGGCTGAACAATCAGCCCCAGCATTTT | . | TRBJ1-5 | TRBV28 | once
CASSQGHQATNEKLFF | TGTGCCAGCAGCCAGGGACACCAAGCAACTAATGAAAAACTGTTTTTT | . | TRBJ1-4 | TRBV11-1 | .
CASSPLRGGVPTDTQYF | TGTGCCAGCTCACCGTTGCGGGGGGGCGTCCCCACAGATACGCAGTATTTT | TRBD2 | TRBJ2-3 | TRBV18 | .
CASRPGTSGYEQYF | TGTGCCAGCAGGCCCGGGACTAGCGGCTACGAGCAGTACTTC | TRBD2 | TRBJ2-7 | TRBV27 | .
CASSSYTDTQYF | TGTGCCAGCAGCTCCTACACAGATACGCAGTATTTT | . | TRBJ2-3 | TRBV7-2 | few
CASSVGPLAGGAETQYF | TGTGCCAGCAGCGTGGGGCCCCTAGCGGGAGGGGCAGAGACCCAGTACTTC | TRBD2 | TRBJ2-5 | TRBV9 | .
CASSVQAEYEQYF | TGTGCCAGCTCAGTACAGGCTGAATACGAGCAGTACTTC | . | TRBJ2-7 | TRBV18 | .
CASSLLPGTSGTETQYF | TGTGCCAGCAGCCTTCTCCCCGGGACTAGCGGGACTGAGACCCAGTACTTC | TRBD2 | TRBJ2-5 | TRBV14 | once
CASTGWTGNTIYF | TGTGCCAGCACAGGGTGGACTGGAAACACCATATATTTT | . | TRBJ1-3 | TRBV12-3/TRBV12-4 | few
CATSEPRRTGELFF | TGTGCCACCTCTGAGCCCCGAAGAACCGGGGAGCTGTTTTTT | . | TRBJ2-2 | TRBV24-1 | .
CASSRSLAGWNEQFF | TGTGCCAGCAGCCGATCACTAGCGGGATGGAATGAGCAGTTCTTC | TRBD2 | TRBJ2-1 | TRBV28 | .
CSVRYTEAFF | TGCAGTGTGCGGTACACTGAAGCTTTCTTT | . | TRBJ1-1 | TRBV20-1 | few
CASSERGRWTEAFF | TGTGCCAGCAGTGAGCGGGGGCGATGGACTGAAGCTTTCTTT | . | TRBJ1-1 | TRBV2 | .
CASSSRWTGGSEQYF | TGTGCCAGCAGCTCCCGGTGGACAGGGGGATCCGAGCAGTACTTC | TRBD1 | TRBJ2-7 | TRBV11-3 | .
CASSLARGSTEEQYF | TGTGCCAGCAGCTTGGCCAGGGGATCTACGGAGGAGCAGTACTTC | . | TRBJ2-7 | TRBV5-4 | .
CASSLHFGGLNEQFF | TGTGCCAGCAGCTTGCATTTCGGGGGTCTGAATGAGCAGTTCTTC | . | TRBJ2-1 | TRBV5-4 | .
CASSPLQGHNQPQHF | TGCGCCAGCAGCCCACTACAGGGCCACAATCAGCCCCAGCATTTT | . | TRBJ1-5 | TRBV4-1 | .
CASSKTSGSHEQYF | TGTGCCAGTAGCAAGACTAGCGGAAGTCACGAGCAGTACTTC | TRBD2 | TRBJ2-7 | TRBV19 | .
CATARLAGLDSAYEQYF | TGTGCCACCGCTCGACTAGCGGGATTAGATTCCGCCTACGAGCAGTACTTC | TRBD2 | TRBJ2-7 | TRBV15 | .
CAWAREGTEAFF | TGTGCCTGGGCAAGGGAGGGCACTGAAGCTTTCTTT | . | TRBJ1-1 | TRBV30 | .
CASSMGQVIKPQHF | TGTGCCAGTAGTATGGGTCAGGTCATTAAGCCCCAGCATTTT | . | TRBJ1-5 | TRBV19 | .
CASSVGPETDTQYF | TGTGCCAGTAGCGTGGGCCCAGAAACAGATACGCAGTATTTT | . | TRBJ2-3 | TRBV19 | .
CASSHRDLLNTGELFF | TGCGCCAGCAGCCACCGGGACTTACTAAACACCGGGGAGCTGTTTTTT | . | TRBJ2-2 | TRBV5-1 | once
CASSASRGEGLFGETQYF | TGTGCCAGCAGCGCGTCAAGGGGGGAGGGCCTTTTCGGAGAGACCCAGTACTTC | . | TRBJ2-5 | TRBV9 | .